This T cell receptor beta chain was sequenced during a study of OX40 agonist ivuxolimab in advanced cancers. Study-wide findings and caveats: Some of the lowest clonal expansion was seen in partial responders at 0.1-3.0 mg/kg. At 0.1 to 3.0 mg/kg, CD4+ and CD8+ blood T cells expanded clonally by week 6.

The assay was immunoSEQ multiplex PCR, and TCRdb's table has in-frame clones only and misses some. The sample consists of fewer than 45,000 clones, roughly nine tenths of them appearing once. The sampling schedule covered blood at baseline, cycle 4 day 1, and cycle 7 day 1. Turning to this clone: Its antigen is unknown.

The CDR3 is 15 amino acids. V dropped 5 bases and J dropped 9; count of bases not matched to a gene: 12. Germline V gene lookup returns CDR1 SGHTA and CDR2 FQGNSA. The rearrangement links TRBV7-2 to TRBJ2-1, with 8 bases aligning to TRBD2. The receptor's source is an adult with an advanced solid tumor such as melanoma, head and neck, liver or kidney cancer. The sample in question was CD4+ or CD8+ T cells sorted from blood, obtained in a trial of the OX40 agonist ivuxolimab. Here the CDR3 DNA reads TGTGCCAGCAGCACCGGGGGGGCTGGTTCGGTTGAGCAGTTCTTC. Translating gives CASSTGGAGSVEQFF.